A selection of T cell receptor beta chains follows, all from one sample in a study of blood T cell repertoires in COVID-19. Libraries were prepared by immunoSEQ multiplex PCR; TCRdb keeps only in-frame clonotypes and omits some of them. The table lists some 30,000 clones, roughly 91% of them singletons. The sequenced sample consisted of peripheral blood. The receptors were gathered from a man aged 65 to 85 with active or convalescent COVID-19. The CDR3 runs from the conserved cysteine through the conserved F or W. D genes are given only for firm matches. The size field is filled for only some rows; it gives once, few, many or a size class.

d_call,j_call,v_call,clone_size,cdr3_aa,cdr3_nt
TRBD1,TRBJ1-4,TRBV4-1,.,CASSQDPQGTVGGKLFF,TGCGCCAGCAGCCAAGATCCCCAAGGGACAGTGGGGGGAAAACTGTTTTTT
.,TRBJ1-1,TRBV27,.,CASSPSDTLLNTEAFF,TGTGCCAGCAGCCCGTCGGACACTCTTTTGAACACTGAAGCTTTCTTT
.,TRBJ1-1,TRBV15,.,CATSREAGGNTEAFF,TGTGCCACCAGCAGAGAAGCGGGCGGGAACACTGAAGCTTTCTTT
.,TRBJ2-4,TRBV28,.,CASSVLGTPLPRLQYF,TGTGCCAGCAGTGTCTTAGGGACACCTCTCCCAAGGCTTCAGTACTTC
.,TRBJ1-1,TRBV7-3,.,CASSFNTGTEAFF,TGTGCCAGCAGCTTTAACACAGGCACTGAAGCTTTCTTT
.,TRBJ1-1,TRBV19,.,CASTNGGTVPEAFF,TGTGCCAGTACCAACGGGGGGACCGTACCAGAAGCTTTCTTT
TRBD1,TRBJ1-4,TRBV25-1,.,CASRGQGGEKLFF,TGTGCCAGCAGGGGACAGGGAGGTGAAAAACTGTTTTTT
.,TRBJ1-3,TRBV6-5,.,CASSRGTGNTIYF,TGTGCCAGCAGTAGGGGGACTGGAAACACCATATATTTT
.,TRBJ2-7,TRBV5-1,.,CASSLSEALEAGEQYF,TGCGCCAGCAGCTTATCGGAGGCGCTGGAGGCGGGCGAGCAGTACTTC
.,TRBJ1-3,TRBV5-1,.,CASSFSGYAGNTIYF,TGCGCCAGCAGCTTTTCCGGGTATGCTGGAAACACCATATATTTT
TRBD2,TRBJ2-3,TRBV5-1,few,CASSSGVAGAHERDTQYF,TGCGCCAGCAGCTCGGGTGTAGCGGGGGCCCACGAAAGAGATACGCAGTATTTT
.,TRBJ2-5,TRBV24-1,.,CATRTEAETQYF,TGTGCCACCCGGACGGAGGCGGAGACCCAGTACTTC
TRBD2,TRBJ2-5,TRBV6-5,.,CASRASGTQETQYF,TGTGCCAGCAGGGCTAGCGGGACCCAAGAGACCCAGTACTTC
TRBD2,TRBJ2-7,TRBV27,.,CASSPGTSGNYEQYF,TGTGCCAGCAGTCCCGGGACTAGCGGTAACTACGAGCAGTACTTC
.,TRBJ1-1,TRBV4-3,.,CASSRRERANTEAFF,TGCGCCAGCAGCCGGCGTGAGAGGGCGAACACTGAAGCTTTCTTT
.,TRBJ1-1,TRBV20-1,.,CSARHNEAFF,TGCAGTGCTAGACACAATGAAGCTTTCTTT
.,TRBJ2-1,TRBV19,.,CASSIWSEGYNEQFF,TGTGCCAGTAGTATTTGGAGCGAGGGATACAATGAGCAGTTCTTC
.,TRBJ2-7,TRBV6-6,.,CASSAGGLGSYEQYF,TGTGCCAGCAGTGCCGGGGGGCTGGGCTCCTACGAGCAGTACTTC
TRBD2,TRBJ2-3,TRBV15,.,CATRRAGDWADTQYF,TGTGCCACCAGGAGAGCGGGGGATTGGGCAGATACGCAGTATTTT
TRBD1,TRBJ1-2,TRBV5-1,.,CASSLGTGSNYGYTF,TGCGCCAGCAGCTTAGGGACAGGGTCGAACTATGGCTACACCTTC
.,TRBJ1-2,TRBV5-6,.,CASSLSVGNYGYTF,TGTGCCAGCAGCTTGTCGGTCGGGAACTATGGCTACACCTTC
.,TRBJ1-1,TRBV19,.,CASSTRVNTEAFF,TGTGCCAGTAGTACCAGGGTTAACACTGAAGCTTTCTTT
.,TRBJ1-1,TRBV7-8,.,CASSFQENTEAFF,TGTGCCAGCAGCTTCCAGGAGAACACTGAAGCTTTCTTT
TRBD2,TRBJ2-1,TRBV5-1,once,CASSSSGGSYNEQFF,TGCGCCAGCAGTTCTAGCGGGGGTTCCTACAATGAGCAGTTCTTC
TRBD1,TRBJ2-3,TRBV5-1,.,CASSTGGLNTDTQYF,TGCGCCAGCAGCACAGGGGGCTTGAACACAGATACGCAGTATTTT
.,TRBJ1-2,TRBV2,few,CASSEIRGGYTF,TGTGCCAGCAGTGAAATCAGGGGCGGCTACACCTTC
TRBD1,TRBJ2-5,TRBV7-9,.,CASSPRTGEETQYF,TGTGCCAGCAGCCCCCGGACAGGGGAAGAGACCCAGTACTTC
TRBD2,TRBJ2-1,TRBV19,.,CASSMYRPGGSSYNEQFF,TGTGCCAGTAGTATGTACAGACCGGGGGGAAGCTCCTACAATGAGCAGTTCTTC
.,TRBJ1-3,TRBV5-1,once,CASSDGNSGNTIYF,TGCGCCAGCAGCGACGGGAACTCTGGAAACACCATATATTTT
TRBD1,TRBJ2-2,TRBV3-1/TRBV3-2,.,CASSVRGLGTGELFF,TGTGCCAGCAGCGTTAGGGGGCTTGGGACCGGGGAGCTGTTTTTT